The source of this T cell receptor (beta chain) is a study of CD8 T cells in ankylosing spondylitis. The authors made TCR beta libraries by quantitative 5'-RACE with molecular barcodes. TCRdb ran MiXCR on the 5' RACE reads and lists one entry per CDR3 protein. The sample consists of about 240,000 distinct CDR3 sequences, 8.6% of them appearing once. Between the trimmed V and J ends, which lost 4 bases and 5 bases, there was a span of 12 bases. This CDR3 has 13 residues. Germline V gene lookup returns CDR1 DFQATT and CDR2 SNEGSKA (reference sequence). Turning to this clonotype: What it binds is not known.

Points from the study as a whole: Disease-linked clones were found to be CD8+ and relatively rare in peripheral blood. Reactive arthritis synovial fluid and blood previously showed some of these motif variants.

What was sequenced was blood, either unsorted or a sorted T cell fraction (not recorded which). The TCR comes from a male donor with ankylosing spondylitis or in good health (not recorded which). The chain has TRBV20-1 and TRBJ2-1; a possible D gene is TRBD2 (5 bases). CDR3: CSAMGRGNNEQFF. CDR3 in DNA: TGCAGTGCTATGGGCCGGGGTAACAATGAGCAGTTCTTC.